Listed here is a single T cell receptor (beta chain). The CDR3 has 14 amino acids. Germline lookup yields CDR1 SGDLS and CDR2 YYNGEE. The junction had 6 bases not matched to a gene; V was cut back by 3 bases and J by 6 bases. The repertoire was sequenced with immunoSEQ multiplex PCR; TCRdb's copy has only in-frame clones and lacks some. The data hold about 180,000 clones, with 80% to 85% observed a single time. The data are from a study of blood T cell repertoires in COVID-19. Background on the study: COVID-19 samples from acute and convalescent phases originated in the United States, Italy and Spain.

Enrolled during active infection, Seattle patients were then followed longitudinally. The clonotype comes from a woman aged 40 to 50 with COVID-19, enrolled during active disease. Sequencing was done on a sample of peripheral blood. The V call is TRBV9, the J call TRBJ2-1; 7 nucleotides align to TRBD2. This chain's CDR3 is CASSGLAVLNEQFF. CDR3 bases: TGTGCCAGCAGCGGGCTAGCGGTCCTCAATGAGCAGTTCTTC.